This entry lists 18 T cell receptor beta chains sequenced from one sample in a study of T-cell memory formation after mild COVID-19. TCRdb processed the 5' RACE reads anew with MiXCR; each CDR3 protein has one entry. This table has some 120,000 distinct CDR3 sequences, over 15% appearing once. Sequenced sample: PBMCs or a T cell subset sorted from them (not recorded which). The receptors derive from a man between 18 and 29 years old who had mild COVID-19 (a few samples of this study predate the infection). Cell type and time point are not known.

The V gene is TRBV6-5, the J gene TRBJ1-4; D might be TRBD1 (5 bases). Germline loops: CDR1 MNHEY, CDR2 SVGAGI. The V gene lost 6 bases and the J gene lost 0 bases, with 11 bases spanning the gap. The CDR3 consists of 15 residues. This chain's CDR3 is CASRTTGTTNEKLFF. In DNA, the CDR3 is TGTGCCAGCAGAACCACAGGCACAACTAATGAAAAACTGTTTTTT.

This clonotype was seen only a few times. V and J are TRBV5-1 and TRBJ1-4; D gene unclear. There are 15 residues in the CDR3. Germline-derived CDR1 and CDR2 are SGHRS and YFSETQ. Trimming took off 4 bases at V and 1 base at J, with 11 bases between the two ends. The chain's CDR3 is CASSPMGETNEKLFF. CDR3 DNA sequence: TGCGCCAGCAGCCCCATGGGAGAAACTAATGAAAAACTGTTTTTT.

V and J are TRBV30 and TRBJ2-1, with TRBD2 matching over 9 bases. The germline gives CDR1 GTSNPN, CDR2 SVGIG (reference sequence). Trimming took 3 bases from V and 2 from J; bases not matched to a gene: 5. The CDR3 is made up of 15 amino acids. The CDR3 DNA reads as TGTGCCTGGAGGGGACTAGCCGAGGCCTACAATGAGCAGTTCTTC. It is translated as CAWRGLAEAYNEQFF.

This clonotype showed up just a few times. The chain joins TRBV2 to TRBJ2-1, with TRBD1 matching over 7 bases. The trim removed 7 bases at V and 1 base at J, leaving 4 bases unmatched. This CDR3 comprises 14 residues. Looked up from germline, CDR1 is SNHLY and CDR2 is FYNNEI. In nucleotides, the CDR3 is TGTGCCAGCACCCTGGACAGGTCCTACAATGAGCAGTTCTTC. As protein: CASTLDRSYNEQFF.

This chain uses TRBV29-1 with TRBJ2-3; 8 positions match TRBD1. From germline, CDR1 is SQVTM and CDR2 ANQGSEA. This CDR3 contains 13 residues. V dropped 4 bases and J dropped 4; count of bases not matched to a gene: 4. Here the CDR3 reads CSVAGQGADTQYF. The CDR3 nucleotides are TGCAGCGTTGCAGGACAGGGAGCAGATACGCAGTATTTT.

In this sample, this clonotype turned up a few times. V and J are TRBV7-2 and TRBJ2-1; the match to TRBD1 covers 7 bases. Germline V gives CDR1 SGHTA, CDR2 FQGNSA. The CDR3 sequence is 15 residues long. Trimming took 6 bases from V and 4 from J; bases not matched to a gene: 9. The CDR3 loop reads CASRITGTDYNEQFF. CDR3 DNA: TGTGCCAGCAGAATAACCGGGACAGATTACAATGAGCAGTTCTTC.

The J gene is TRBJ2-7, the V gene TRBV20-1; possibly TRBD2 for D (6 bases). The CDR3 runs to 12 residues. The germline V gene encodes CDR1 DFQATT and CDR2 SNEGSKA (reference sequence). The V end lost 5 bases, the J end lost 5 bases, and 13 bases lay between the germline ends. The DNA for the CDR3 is TGCAGTGCTTTGGGACTCCACCACGAGCAGTACTTC. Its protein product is CSALGLHHEQYF.

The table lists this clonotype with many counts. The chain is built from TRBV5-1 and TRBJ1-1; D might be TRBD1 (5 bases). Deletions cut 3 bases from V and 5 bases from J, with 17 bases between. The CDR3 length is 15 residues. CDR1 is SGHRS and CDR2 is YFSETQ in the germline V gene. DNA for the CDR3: TGCGCCAGCAGCTCCCTTAACCCAGGGAAAACTGAAGCTTTCTTT. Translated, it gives CASSSLNPGKTEAFF.

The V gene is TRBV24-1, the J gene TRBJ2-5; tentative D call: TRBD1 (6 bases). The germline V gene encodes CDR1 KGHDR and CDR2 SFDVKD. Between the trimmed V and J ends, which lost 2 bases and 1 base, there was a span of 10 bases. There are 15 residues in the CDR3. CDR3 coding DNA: TGTGCCACCAGTGATTCGACAGGCGGCCAAGAGACCCAGTACTTC. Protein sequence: CATSDSTGGQETQYF.

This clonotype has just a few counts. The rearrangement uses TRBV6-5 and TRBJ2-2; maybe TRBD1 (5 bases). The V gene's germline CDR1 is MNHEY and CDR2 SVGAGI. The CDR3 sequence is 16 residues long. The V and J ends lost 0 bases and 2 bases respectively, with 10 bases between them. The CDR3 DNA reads TGTGCCAGCAGTTACTCCCTAGACAGAAACACCGGGGAGCTGTTTTTT. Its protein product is CASSYSLDRNTGELFF.

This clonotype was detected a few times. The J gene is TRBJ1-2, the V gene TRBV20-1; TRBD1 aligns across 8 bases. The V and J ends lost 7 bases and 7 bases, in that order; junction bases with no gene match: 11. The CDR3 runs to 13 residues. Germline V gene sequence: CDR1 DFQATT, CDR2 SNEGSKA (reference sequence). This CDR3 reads CSVTDRAGGGYTF. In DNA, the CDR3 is TGCAGTGTTACGGACAGGGCCGGAGGTGGCTACACCTTC.

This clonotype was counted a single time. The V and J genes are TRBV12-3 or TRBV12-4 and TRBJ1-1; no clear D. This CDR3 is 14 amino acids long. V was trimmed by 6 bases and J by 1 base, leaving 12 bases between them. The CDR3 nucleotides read TGTGCCAGCAGCCTGGGATGGGGGAACACTGAAGCTTTCTTT. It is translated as CASSLGWGNTEAFF.

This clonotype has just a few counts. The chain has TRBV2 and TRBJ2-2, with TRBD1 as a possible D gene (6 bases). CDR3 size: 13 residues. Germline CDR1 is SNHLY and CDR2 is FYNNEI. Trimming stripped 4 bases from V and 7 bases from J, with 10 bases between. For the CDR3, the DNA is TGTGCCAGCAGTGCACAGGGAAACGGGGAGCTGTTTTTT. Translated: CASSAQGNGELFF.

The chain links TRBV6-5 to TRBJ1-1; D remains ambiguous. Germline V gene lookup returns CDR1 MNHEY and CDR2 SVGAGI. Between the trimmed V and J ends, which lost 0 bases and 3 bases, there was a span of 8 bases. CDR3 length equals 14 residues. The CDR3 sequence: CASSYSRKDTEAFF. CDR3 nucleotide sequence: TGTGCCAGCAGTTACTCTCGGAAGGACACTGAAGCTTTCTTT.

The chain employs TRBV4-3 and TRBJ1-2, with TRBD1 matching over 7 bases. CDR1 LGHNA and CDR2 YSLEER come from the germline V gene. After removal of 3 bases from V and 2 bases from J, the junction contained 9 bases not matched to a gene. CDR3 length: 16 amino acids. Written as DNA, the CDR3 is TGCGCCAGCAGCCAGCCCGACAGGGTCGGCAACTATGGCTACACCTTC. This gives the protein CASSQPDRVGNYGYTF.

The CDR3 DNA follows: TGCGCCAGCAGTACGGGGGATACCTACGAGCAGTACTTC. The encoded protein is CASSTGDTYEQYF. The chain employs TRBV5-1 and TRBJ2-7; D possibly corresponds to TRBD2 (6 bases). Germline V gene sequence: CDR1 SGHRS, CDR2 YFSETQ. The CDR3 spans 13 residues. V was trimmed by 5 bases and J by 2 bases, leaving 11 bases between them.

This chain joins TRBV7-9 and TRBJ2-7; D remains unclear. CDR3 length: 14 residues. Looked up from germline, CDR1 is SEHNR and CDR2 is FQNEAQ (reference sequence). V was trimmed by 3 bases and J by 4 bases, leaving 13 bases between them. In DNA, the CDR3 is TGTGCCAGCAGCTTTGCTTTGGGGTTGTACGAGCAGTACTTC. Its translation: CASSFALGLYEQYF.

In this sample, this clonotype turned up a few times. CDR3 coding DNA: TGTGCCAGCAGTTTATCGACATCTTGGGACGCAGATACGCAGTATTTT. This codes for CASSLSTSWDADTQYF. The chain employs TRBV27 and TRBJ2-3, with D perhaps being TRBD1 or TRBD2 (5 bases each). Germline-derived CDR1 and CDR2 are MNHEY and SMNVEV (reference sequence). CDR3 length: 16 residues. V was trimmed by 0 bases and J by 4 bases, leaving 14 bases between them.